A single sample is the source of the 32 T cell receptor beta chains below, sequenced in a study of CD8 T cells in Susac syndrome. When the RNA was reverse transcribed, random hexamers were used with an input of roughly 0.45 to 1 ug. TCRdb called the immunoSEQ multiplex PCR reads again in MiXCR, with one record for every CDR3 protein. The repertoire includes about 240,000 distinct CDR3 sequences, 95% to 97% of them detected once, and less than 0.11% sits in the top ten. The sequenced sample consisted of CD4+ T cells from PBMCs. The receptors stem from a human donor with Susac syndrome.

CDR3 loop: CAWSWVAPQELYNEQFF. In nucleotides, the CDR3 is TGTGCCTGGAGTTGGGTAGCACCCCAGGAATTGTACAATGAGCAGTTCTTC. The J gene is TRBJ2-1, the V gene TRBV30, with D hard to call. Germline V gene sequence: CDR1 GTSNPN, CDR2 SVGIG (reference sequence). V lost 2 bases and J 4 bases, leaving 21 bases between the germline ends. The CDR3 is 17 amino acids.

The V gene is TRBV24-1, the J gene TRBJ2-5; D gene unclear. This CDR3 region has 13 residues. Germline V lookup: CDR1 KGHDR, CDR2 SFDVKD. Trimming removed 4 bases at V and 5 bases at J, with 10 bases between. Here the CDR3 reads CATSDPHGETQYF. DNA of the CDR3: TGTGCCACCAGTGACCCCCACGGGGAGACCCAGTACTTC.

The gene calls are TRBV20-1 and TRBJ2-1; D tentatively fits TRBD1 or TRBD2 (6 bases each). The V end was cut by 6 bases, the J end by 5 bases, with 20 bases between. Germline V lookup: CDR1 DFQATT, CDR2 SNEGSKA (reference sequence). The CDR3 covers 15 residues. The CDR3 loop reads CSATGGREKDNEQFF. As DNA, the CDR3 is TGCAGTGCCACCGGGGGCAGGGAAAAGGACAATGAGCAGTTCTTC.

The chain uses TRBV12-3 or TRBV12-4 and TRBJ1-2; D remains ambiguous. The CDR3 covers 11 residues. Trimming took 5 bases from V and 3 from J, leaving 4 bases between them. The chain's CDR3 is CASSQDYGYTF. Written as DNA, the CDR3 is TGTGCCAGCAGTCAAGACTATGGCTACACCTTC.

The chain employs TRBV3-1 and TRBJ1-1, with TRBD1 matching over 9 bases. V shed 6 bases, J shed 1 base, and the junction held 9 bases outside the gene matches. The length of the CDR3 is 16 residues. Germline lookup yields CDR1 LGHDT and CDR2 YNNKEL (reference sequence). CDR3 nucleotide sequence: TGTGCCAGCAGTCCCGGACAGGGGTCGGGGAACACTGAAGCTTTCTTT. This gives the protein CASSPGQGSGNTEAFF.

Here the CDR3 DNA reads TGTGCCACCAGCAGAGAGGGTCTCTCACAAGAGACCCAGTACTTC. Its protein is CATSREGLSQETQYF. This rearrangement joins TRBV15 to TRBJ2-5; D not certain. Trimming took off 0 bases at V and 2 bases at J, with 10 bases between the two ends. This CDR3 contains 15 residues. Germline loops: CDR1 LNHNV, CDR2 YYDKDF (reference sequence).

The gene calls are TRBV28 and TRBJ1-5, with TRBD1 as a possible D gene (6 bases). Germline V gene data show CDR1 as MDHEN and CDR2 as SYDVKM. V shed 5 bases and J shed 5 bases, with 19 bases lying between them. The CDR3 contains 16 residues. DNA for the CDR3: TGTGCCAGCAGTACTCCCACAGGGCTCGCCCATCAGCCCCAGCATTTT. It yields the protein CASSTPTGLAHQPQHF.

V is TRBV18 and J is TRBJ2-5; 7 bases match TRBD2. The CDR3 length is 14 residues. Losses at the gene ends were 3 bases for V and 1 base for J; bases not matched to a gene: 2. Germline CDR1 is KGHSH and CDR2 is LQKENI. CDR3 coding DNA: TGTGCCAGCTCACCGGCGGGGGTCCAAGAGACCCAGTACTTC. It encodes CASSPAGVQETQYF.

J is TRBJ2-3 and V is TRBV12-3 or TRBV12-4; the D gene is possibly TRBD2 (5 bases). This CDR3 has 15 amino acids. V was shortened by 4 bases and J by 2 bases, with 13 bases between the two germline ends. CDR3 in DNA: TGTGCCAGCAGTTCCGGGGAGACTGACACAGATACGCAGTATTTT. The encoded protein is CASSSGETDTDTQYF.

The V gene is TRBV27, the J gene TRBJ1-4; 8 nucleotides line up with TRBD1. There are 16 residues in the CDR3. In germline, CDR1 is MNHEY, CDR2 SMNVEV (reference sequence). The V and J ends lost 4 bases and 3 bases, in that order; junction bases with no gene match: 7. CDR3 sequence: CASSSRGRGSNEKLFF. The CDR3 nucleotides read TGTGCCAGCAGTTCCAGGGGGCGGGGGTCTAATGAAAAACTGTTTTTT. The full variable domain, completed using reference TRBV27 and TRBJ1-4, is EAQVTQNPRYLITVTGKKLTVTCSQNMNHEYMSWYRQDPGLGLRQIYYSMNVEVTDKGDVPEGYKVSRKEKRNFPLILESPSPNQTSLYFCASSSRGRGSNEKLFFGSGTQLSVL.

The chain combines TRBV2 with TRBJ2-3; 8 positions agree with TRBD1. Germline CDR1 SNHLY, CDR2 FYNNEI. Unmatched junction bases numbered 7, after V lost 6 bases and J lost 2 bases. The CDR3 length is 15 residues. The CDR3 DNA follows: TGTGCCAGCAGCCAAACAGGGGGAACCACAGATACGCAGTATTTT. Translated, it gives CASSQTGGTTDTQYF.

This clonotype was observed a handful of times. The CDR3, as DNA: TGTGCCAGCAGACGAGTAGATGAGCAGTTCTTC. Translation gives CASRRVDEQFF. V is TRBV7-2 and J is TRBJ2-1; D is uncertain. Germline values: CDR1 SGHTA, CDR2 FQGNSA. CDR3 length equals 11 residues. V lost 6 bases and J lost 8, with 8 bases in between. Full variable domain (remainder filled in from reference TRBV7-2 and TRBJ2-1): GAGVSQSPSNKVTEKGKDVELRCDPISGHTALYWYRQSLGQGLEFLIYFQGNSAPDKSGLPSDRFSAERTGGSVSTLTIQRTQQEDSAVYLCASRRVDEQFFGPGTRLTVL.

This chain links TRBV4-1 with TRBJ2-3, with D tentatively TRBD2 (5 bases). The V gene's germline CDR1 is MGHRA and CDR2 YSYEKL. The CDR3 has 15 residues. Trimming cost V 8 bases and J 3 bases, with 18 bases left between them. Written as DNA, the CDR3 is TGCGCCAGCGCCGGGGTGGAATTCAGTACAGATACGCAGTATTTT. Protein: CASAGVEFSTDTQYF.

This clonotype was recorded once. The V and J genes are TRBV18 and TRBJ2-7; no firm D call. V shed 0 bases and J shed 3 bases, with 6 bases lying between them. The CDR3 is made up of 13 amino acids. From germline, CDR1 is KGHSH and CDR2 LQKENI. CDR3 DNA sequence: TGTGCCAGCTCACCACCTACTCGCTACGAGCAGTACTTC. Translating it yields CASSPPTRYEQYF. The whole variable domain, filled in from reference TRBV18 and TRBJ2-7, reads NAGVMQNPRHLVRRRGQEARLRCSPMKGHSHVYWYRQLPEEGLKFMVYLQKENIIDESGMPKERFSAEFPKEGPSILRIQQVVRGDSAAYFCASSPPTRYEQYFGPGTRLTVT.

The J gene is TRBJ2-7, the V gene TRBV2, with 10 nucleotides matching TRBD1. V lost 6 bases to trimming and J lost 1 base; unmatched junction nucleotides: 3. The CDR3 extends over 14 amino acids. The V gene's germline CDR1 is SNHLY and CDR2 FYNNEI. CDR3 sequence: CASRGQGWSYEQYF. The CDR3 nucleotides read TGTGCCAGCAGGGGACAGGGGTGGTCCTACGAGCAGTACTTC.

The V call is TRBV2, the J call TRBJ2-2; 8 nucleotides match TRBD2. CDR3 length: 15 residues. Germline CDR1 SNHLY, CDR2 FYNNEI. Trimming took 7 bases from V and 5 from J; bases not matched to a gene: 9. CDR3 in amino acids: CASKQVVAGTGELFF. CDR3 coding DNA: TGTGCCAGCAAGCAGGTCGTAGCGGGAACCGGGGAGCTGTTTTTT.

This clonotype appeared once. The chain combines TRBV20-1 with TRBJ1-5; D is unclear. Germline CDR1 reads DFQATT; CDR2 reads SNEGSKA (reference sequence). This CDR3 region has 14 residues. V lost 3 bases, J lost 5 bases, and 14 bases lay in between. The DNA of the CDR3 is TGCAGTGCTAGGGCCCCAGGAGGGTATCAGCCCCAGCATTTT. Its translation: CSARAPGGYQPQHF.

The J gene is TRBJ2-7, the V gene TRBV30, with 7 positions matching TRBD1. The length of the CDR3 is 16 residues. Trimming removed 0 bases from V and 2 bases from J; junction bases left unmatched: 10. Germline V gene sequence: CDR1 GTSNPN, CDR2 SVGIG (reference sequence). CDR3 DNA sequence: TGTGCCTGGAGTGTATCTCGGACAGGCATTACCTACGAGCAGTACTTC. Amino acids: CAWSVSRTGITYEQYF. Supplemented by reference TRBV30 and TRBJ2-7, the full variable domain reads SQTIHQWPATLVQPVGSPLSLECTVEGTSNPNLYWYRQAAGRGLQLLFYSVGIGQISSEVPQNLSASRPQDRQFILSSKKLLLSDSGFYLCAWSVSRTGITYEQYFGPGTRLTVT.

The rearrangement uses TRBV13 and TRBJ2-5; perhaps D is TRBD1 or TRBD2 (5 bases each). The germline V and J ends were trimmed by 7 bases and 7 bases, with 13 bases remaining between them. The CDR3 is 12 amino acids. Germline V gives CDR1 PRHDT, CDR2 FYEKMQ (reference sequence). CDR3 in DNA: TGTGCCAGCACCGAGGGGAGAAGGACCCAGTACTTC. Encoded protein: CASTEGRRTQYF.

This chain connects TRBV19 to TRBJ1-2; the D gene is possibly TRBD1 (5 bases). The germline V and J ends were trimmed by 5 bases and 4 bases, with 14 bases remaining between them. The length of the CDR3 is 14 residues. Germline-derived CDR1 and CDR2 are LNHDA and SQIVND (reference sequence). The CDR3 DNA reads TGTGCCAGTAGTTTCCGACAGTTCCTCTATGGCTACACCTTC. The encoded protein is CASSFRQFLYGYTF.

The chain is built from TRBV6-2 or TRBV6-3 and TRBJ2-2; D is unresolved. Germline V gives CDR1 MNHEY, CDR2 SVGEGT. Trimming cost V 6 bases and J 11 bases, with 7 bases left between them. The CDR3 spans 10 residues. CDR3 DNA sequence: TGTGCCAGCAGCCGCGGAGAGCTGTTTTTT. Encoded protein: CASSRGELFF.

V usage is TRBV29-1 and J usage is TRBJ2-5; the D gene is possibly TRBD1 (6 bases). Between the trimmed V and J ends, which lost 8 bases and 7 bases, there was a span of 14 bases. Germline assignment: CDR1 SQVTM and CDR2 ANQGSEA. The CDR3 length is 11 residues. Here the CDR3 DNA reads TGCAGCCAAGGAGAAGGGGGGACCCAGTACTTC. Its protein is CSQGEGGTQYF.

The genes are TRBV12-3 or TRBV12-4 and TRBJ2-5; 9 nucleotides line up with TRBD1. The CDR3 totals 14 residues. Trimming cost V 3 bases and J 7 bases; bases outside gene matches: 6. The CDR3 sequence is CASSFNRGPGTQYF. Here the CDR3 DNA reads TGTGCCAGCAGTTTTAACAGGGGGCCGGGGACCCAGTACTTC.

The chain uses TRBV19 and TRBJ2-2, with D maybe TRBD2 (6 bases). The V gene lost 9 bases and the J gene lost 2 bases, with 16 bases spanning the gap. The length of the CDR3 is 15 residues. From germline, CDR1 is LNHDA and CDR2 SQIVND (reference sequence). CDR3: CASNGGKSNTGELFF. The CDR3 region has the DNA TGTGCCAGCAACGGGGGAAAGTCCAACACCGGGGAGCTGTTTTTT.

This sequence joins TRBV28 and TRBJ2-4; perhaps D is TRBD1 or TRBD2 (5 bases each). Germline assignment: CDR1 MDHEN and CDR2 SYDVKM. Trimming stripped 4 bases from V and 0 bases from J, with 16 bases between. The CDR3 loop spans 17 amino acids. CDR3 sequence (DNA): TGTGCCAGCAGTTACCCGGGGACCAACTTAGCCAAAAACATTCAGTACTTC. Its translation: CASSYPGTNLAKNIQYF.

The rearrangement links TRBV20-1 to TRBJ1-5; tentatively, D is TRBD1 (6 bases). Trimming took 0 bases from V and 11 from J, leaving 17 bases between them. Germline CDR1 reads DFQATT; CDR2 reads SNEGSKA (reference sequence). The CDR3 contains 14 residues. CDR3 sequence: CSARDRTVGVSQHF. CDR3 sequence (DNA): TGCAGTGCTAGAGATAGGACAGTTGGCGTGTCCCAGCATTTT.

This clonotype came up once. The chain couples TRBV10-2 to TRBJ2-7, with D possibly matching TRBD2 (6 bases). The CDR3 extends over 14 amino acids. CDR1 and CDR2 from the germline V gene are WSHSY and SAAADI. V lost 7 bases, J lost 3 bases, and 16 bases lay in between. CDR3 protein: CASTPGTGDYEQYF. CDR3 nucleotides: TGCGCCAGCACCCCCGGGACTGGAGACTACGAGCAGTACTTC.

The chain is built from TRBV20-1 and TRBJ2-1; D remains unclear. The CDR3 has 16 residues. With 2 bases removed from V and 6 bases from J, the gap between germline ends came to 20 bases. Germline CDR1 is DFQATT and CDR2 is SNEGSKA (reference sequence). The CDR3 protein is CSARLREGPIANEQFF. CDR3 nucleotides: TGCAGTGCTAGACTACGTGAAGGGCCCATCGCCAATGAGCAGTTCTTC.

This chain connects TRBV7-3 to TRBJ1-1; 12 bases align to TRBD1. CDR1 and CDR2 (germline): SGHTA, FQGTGA. Trimming removed 5 bases from V and 3 bases from J; junction bases left unmatched: 4. This CDR3 has 15 amino acids. The CDR3 region is CASSRDRGRDTEAFF. In DNA, the CDR3 is TGTGCCAGCAGCCGGGACAGGGGGCGAGACACTGAAGCTTTCTTT.

This clonotype was recorded once. The V gene is TRBV3-1, the J gene TRBJ1-2, with unresolved D. V was pared by 1 base and J by 6 bases, with 12 bases between. The CDR3 contains 14 residues. Germline lookup yields CDR1 LGHDT and CDR2 YNNKEL (reference sequence). The chain's CDR3 is CASSQVALSNGYTF. In DNA, the CDR3 is TGTGCCAGCAGCCAAGTGGCGCTAAGCAATGGCTACACCTTC.

The chain carries TRBV2 and TRBJ2-7; possible D gene TRBD1, 6 bases. V dropped 8 bases and J dropped 2 bases, with 10 bases sitting between them. The germline V gene encodes CDR1 SNHLY and CDR2 FYNNEI. This CDR3 has 12 amino acids. CDR3 coding DNA: TGTGCCAGCGATCAGGGGCCCTACGAGCAGTACTTC. Its protein product is CASDQGPYEQYF. Supplemented by reference TRBV2 and TRBJ2-7, the full variable domain reads EPEVTQTPSHQVTQMGQEVILRCVPISNHLYFYWYRQILGQKVEFLVSFYNNEISEKSEIFDDQFSVERPDGSNFTLKIRSTKLEDSAMYFCASDQGPYEQYFGPGTRLTVT.

This clonotype was observed once. The gene calls are TRBV20-1 and TRBJ2-1, with 9 positions matching TRBD2. This CDR3 is built from 14 residues. V trimming: 3 bases; J trimming: 5 bases; junction bases outside the gene matches: 5. Germline CDR1 reads DFQATT; CDR2 reads SNEGSKA (reference sequence). CDR3 protein: CSASSGRNDNEQFF. Here the CDR3 DNA reads TGCAGTGCTAGTAGCGGGAGAAACGACAATGAGCAGTTCTTC.